The T cell receptor beta chain described here comes from a study of cytomegalovirus exposure and HLA in healthy donors. It was with 60 Vbeta and 13 Jbeta primers that the PCR ran. Clones were sequenced by immunoSEQ multiplex PCR, and TCRdb holds only the in-frame ones, with some missing. The sample has 75,000 to 100,000 clones, around three quarters seen once. Looked up from germline, CDR1 is MGHRA and CDR2 is YSYEKL. The V end was cut by 4 bases, the J end by 3 bases, with 13 bases between. This CDR3 spans 14 amino acids. This clonotype was sampled from a man aged 55-75 years in good health and CMV-seronegative. The sequenced sample consisted of PBMCs. V usage is TRBV4-1 and J usage is TRBJ2-7; a weak D match, TRBD2 (6 bases). The CDR3 protein is CASSPAGLVYEQYF. The CDR3, as DNA: TGCGCCAGCAGCCCGGCGGGGCTAGTCTACGAGCAGTACTTC.